This T cell receptor (beta chain) originates from a study of a mutant IDH1 vaccine in newly diagnosed glioma. Time point here: week 11, during vaccination. In the vaccine, a single dose held 300 ug of the mutant IDH1 20-mer peptide, along with topical imiquimod. The protocol was immunoSEQ multiplex PCR, while the TCRdb copy is restricted to in-frame clones and leaves out a portion. The sample holds roughly 60,000 clones; approximately 80% are singletons and the top ten take around 3.3%. Turning to this clone: Antigen: not known.

The J segment lost 1 base and the V segment lost 4 bases, leaving 16 bases of the junction unmatched. CDR1 LNHDA and CDR2 SQIVND come from the germline V gene (reference sequence). There are 18 residues in the CDR3. Overall study findings and caveats: Pseudoprogression seemed unlinked to shifts in top peripheral T cell clonotypes.

V gene TRBV19 combines with J gene TRBJ2-7; 7 nucleotides agree with TRBD1. The TCR was taken from a man aged 25-45 years with glioma. The starting material was PBMCs, obtained from a glioma patient whose treatment included an IDH1 peptide vaccine. The CDR3 protein is CASSRGPMRGLESYEQYF. In nucleotides, the CDR3 is TGTGCCAGTAGTAGAGGTCCGATGAGGGGGCTCGAATCCTACGAGCAGTACTTC.